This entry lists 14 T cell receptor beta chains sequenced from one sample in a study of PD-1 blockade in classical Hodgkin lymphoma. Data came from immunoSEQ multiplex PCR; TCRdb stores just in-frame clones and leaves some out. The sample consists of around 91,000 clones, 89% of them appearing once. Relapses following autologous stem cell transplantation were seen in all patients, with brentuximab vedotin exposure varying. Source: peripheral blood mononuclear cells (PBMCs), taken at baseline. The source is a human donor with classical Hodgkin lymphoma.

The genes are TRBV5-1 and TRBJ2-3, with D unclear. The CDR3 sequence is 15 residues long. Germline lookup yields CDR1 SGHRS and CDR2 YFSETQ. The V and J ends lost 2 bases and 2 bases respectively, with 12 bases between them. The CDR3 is CASSFFEAFTDTQYF. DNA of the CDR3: TGCGCCAGCAGCTTTTTCGAGGCTTTCACAGATACGCAGTATTTT.

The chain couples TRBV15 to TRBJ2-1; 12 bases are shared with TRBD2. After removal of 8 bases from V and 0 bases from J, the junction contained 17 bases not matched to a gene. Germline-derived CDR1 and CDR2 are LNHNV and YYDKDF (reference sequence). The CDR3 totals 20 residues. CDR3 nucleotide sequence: TGTGCCACCCTCAATGGGTGGTCTAGCGGGAGGGCCCCCTCCTACAATGAGCAGTTCTTC. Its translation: CATLNGWSSGRAPSYNEQFF.

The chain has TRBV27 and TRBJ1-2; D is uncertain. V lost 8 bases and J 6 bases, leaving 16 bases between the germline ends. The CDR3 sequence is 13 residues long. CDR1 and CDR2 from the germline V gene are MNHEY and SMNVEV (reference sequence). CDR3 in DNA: TGTGCCAGCTTGGGTAAACCGGGTAATGGCTACACCTTC. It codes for CASLGKPGNGYTF.

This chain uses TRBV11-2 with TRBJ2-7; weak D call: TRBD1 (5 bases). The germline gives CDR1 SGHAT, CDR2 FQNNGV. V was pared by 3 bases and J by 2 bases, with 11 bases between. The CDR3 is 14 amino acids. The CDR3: CASSFLQGTYEQYF. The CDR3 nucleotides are TGTGCCAGCAGCTTCCTCCAGGGCACCTACGAGCAGTACTTC.

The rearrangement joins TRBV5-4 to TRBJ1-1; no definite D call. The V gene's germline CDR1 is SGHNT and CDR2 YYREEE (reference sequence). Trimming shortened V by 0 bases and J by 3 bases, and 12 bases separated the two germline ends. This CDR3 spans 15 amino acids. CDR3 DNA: TGTGCCAGCAGCTTGGTAGGAGGATTCGACACTGAAGCTTTCTTT. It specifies CASSLVGGFDTEAFF.

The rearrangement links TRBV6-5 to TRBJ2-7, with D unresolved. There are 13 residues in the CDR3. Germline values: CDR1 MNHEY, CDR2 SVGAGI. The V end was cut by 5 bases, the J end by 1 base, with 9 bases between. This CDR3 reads CASSLRPSYEQYF. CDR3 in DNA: TGTGCCAGCAGTCTCAGACCATCCTACGAGCAGTACTTC.

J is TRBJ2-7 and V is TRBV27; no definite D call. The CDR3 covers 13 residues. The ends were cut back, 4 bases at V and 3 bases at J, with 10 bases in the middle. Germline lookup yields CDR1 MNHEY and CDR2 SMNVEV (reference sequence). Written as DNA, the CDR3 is TGTGCCAGCAGTTACGGTTTGGTCTACGAGCAGTACTTC. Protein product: CASSYGLVYEQYF.

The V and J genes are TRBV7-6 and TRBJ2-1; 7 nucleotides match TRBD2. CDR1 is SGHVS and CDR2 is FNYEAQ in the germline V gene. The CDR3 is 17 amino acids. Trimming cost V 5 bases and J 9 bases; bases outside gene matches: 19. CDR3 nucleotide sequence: TGTGCCAGCAGCCCTGGGGCGTCGGGAGGTGACCCTGGTGAGCAGTTCTTC. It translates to CASSPGASGGDPGEQFF.

CDR3 sequence reads: CASSLLIREATNTGELFF. CDR3 DNA: TGTGCCAGCAGCCTGCTAATCCGGGAAGCTACGAACACCGGGGAGCTGTTTTTT. The chain combines TRBV7-2 with TRBJ2-2, with a possible D match to TRBD2 (5 bases). This CDR3 has 18 residues. V gave up 5 bases and J gave up 0 bases, with 19 bases separating them. The germline gives CDR1 SGHTA, CDR2 FQGNSA. The whole variable domain, remainder taken from reference TRBV7-2 and TRBJ2-2, is GAGVSQSPSNKVTEKGKDVELRCDPISGHTALYWYRQSLGQGLEFLIYFQGNSAPDKSGLPSDRFSAERTGGSVSTLTIQRTQQEDSAVYLCASSLLIREATNTGELFFGEGSRLTVL.

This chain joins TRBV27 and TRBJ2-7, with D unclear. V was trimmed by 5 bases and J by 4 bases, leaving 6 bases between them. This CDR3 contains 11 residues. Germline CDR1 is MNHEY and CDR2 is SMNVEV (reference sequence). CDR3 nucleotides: TGTGCCAGCAGTAACACATACGAGCAGTACTTC. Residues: CASSNTYEQYF.

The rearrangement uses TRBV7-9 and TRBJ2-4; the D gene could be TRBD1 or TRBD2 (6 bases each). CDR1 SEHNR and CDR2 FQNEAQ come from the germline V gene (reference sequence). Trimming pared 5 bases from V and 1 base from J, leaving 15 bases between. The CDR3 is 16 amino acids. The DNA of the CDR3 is TGTGCCAGCAGCCGGGGGCAGCTCCCTGCCAAAAACATTCAGTACTTC. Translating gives CASSRGQLPAKNIQYF.

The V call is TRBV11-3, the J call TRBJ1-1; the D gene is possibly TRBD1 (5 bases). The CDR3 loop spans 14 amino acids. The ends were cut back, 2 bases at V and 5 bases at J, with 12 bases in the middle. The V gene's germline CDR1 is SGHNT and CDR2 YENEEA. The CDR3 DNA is TGTGCCAGCAGCTTAAATCAGGGAAGTACTGAAGCTTTCTTT. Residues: CASSLNQGSTEAFF. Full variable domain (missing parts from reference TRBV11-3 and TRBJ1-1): EAGVVQSPRYKIIEKKQPVAFWCNPISGHNTLYWYLQNLGQGPELLIRYENEEAVDDSQLPKDRFSAERLKGVDSTLKIQPAELGDSAVYLCASSLNQGSTEAFFGQGTRLTVV.

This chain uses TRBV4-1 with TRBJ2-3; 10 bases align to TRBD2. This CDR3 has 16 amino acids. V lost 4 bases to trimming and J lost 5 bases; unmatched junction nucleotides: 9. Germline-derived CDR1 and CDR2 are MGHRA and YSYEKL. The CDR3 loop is CASSRSGRAGGDTQYF. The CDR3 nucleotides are TGCGCCAGCAGCCGGAGCGGGAGGGCCGGAGGAGATACGCAGTATTTT.

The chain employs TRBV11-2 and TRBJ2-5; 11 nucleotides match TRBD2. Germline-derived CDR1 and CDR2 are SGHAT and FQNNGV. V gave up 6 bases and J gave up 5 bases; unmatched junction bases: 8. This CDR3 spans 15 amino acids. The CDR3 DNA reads TGTGCCAGCAGTTTCACTAGCGGGAGAAGGGAGACCCAGTACTTC. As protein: CASSFTSGRRETQYF.